These T cell receptor beta chains were read from a single sample in a study of shared clonotypes between healthy human individuals. Measured with immunoSEQ multiplex PCR; TCRdb has only the in-frame clones, and not every one. This table has fewer than 600,000 clones, 75% to 80% appearing once. The sample was PBMCs. All receptors derive from a woman aged 40-49 years in good health. Some clones in this sample may be carry-over from other donors' samples. Each CDR3 is given without its conserved first and last residue.

TRBV6-1,TRBJ2-7,ASRDPYEQY
TRBV10-2,TRBJ1-3,ASSPFGRGTGNTIY
TRBV5-1,NA,ASSLAGAVTYEQY
TRBV6-1,TRBJ2-1,ASSVLQGPSDNEQF
TRBV18,NA,ASSSTLYEQY
TRBV5-1,TRBJ1-5,ASSLEGQNQPQH
TRBV6-1,TRBJ2-7,ASSIGSYEQY
TRBV28,TRBJ1-1,ASIERTRGAEAF
TRBV4-1,TRBJ1-4,ASSQDIFTGGRRGEKLF
TRBV7-2,TRBJ2-7,ASSSFTTSGRNEQY
TRBV7-3,TRBJ2-7,ASSLGGSEQY
TRBV7-6,TRBJ2-7,ASSLGGAPSYEQY
TRBV9,TRBJ2-3,ASTNLAATDTQY
TRBV7-9,TRBJ2-3,ASSLAGGVRTDTQY
TRBV5-5,TRBJ1-5,ASSTSGTGGNQPQH
TRBV6-1,TRBJ2-1,ASSEDSGTSHEQF
TRBV5-1,TRBJ2-5,ASSLRPGTSGQETQY
TRBV4-1,TRBJ1-2,ASSQDGVGYGHT